A single sample is the source of the 14 T cell receptor beta chains below, sequenced in a study of OX40 agonist ivuxolimab in advanced cancers. Only in-frame clones appear in the TCRdb table, and some are missing; sequencing was by immunoSEQ multiplex PCR. The sample comprises some 87,000 clones, roughly 88% of which are singletons, and roughly 1.5% rests with the top ten. Sequenced material: CD4+ or CD8+ T cells sorted from blood, taken in a trial of the OX40 agonist ivuxolimab. These receptors were obtained from an adult with an advanced solid tumor such as melanoma, head and neck, liver or kidney cancer.

The chain is built from TRBV7-2 and TRBJ2-1; 9 bases are shared with TRBD2. This CDR3 contains 16 residues. V lost 5 bases and J lost 5; bases outside the gene matches: 10. Germline V gene lookup returns CDR1 SGHTA and CDR2 FQGNSA. CDR3 residues: CASSGASTSGNNEQFF. For the CDR3, the DNA is TGTGCCAGCAGCGGAGCTTCGACTAGCGGTAACAATGAGCAGTTCTTC.

This chain links TRBV23-1 with TRBJ2-7; D is perhaps TRBD1 or TRBD2 (5 bases each). TRBV23-1 is known as an ORF, though its function is uncertain. V lost 9 bases, J lost 5 bases, and 17 bases lay in between. The CDR3 sequence is 13 residues long. CDR3 loop: CARLPGRLHEQYF. CDR3 sequence (DNA): TGCGCCAGGCTACCGGGACGGCTCCACGAGCAGTACTTC.

The chain carries TRBV4-1 and TRBJ2-1; 9 bases fit TRBD2. In germline, CDR1 is MGHRA, CDR2 YSYEKL. CDR3 size: 18 residues. With V trimmed by 2 bases and J by 4 bases, 12 bases remained unmatched. The chain's CDR3 is CASSQHLFGLARYNEQFF. CDR3 DNA sequence: TGCGCCAGCAGCCAACATTTATTTGGACTAGCGCGGTACAATGAGCAGTTCTTC.

This clone was seen only a few times. V is TRBV11-2 and J is TRBJ2-7, with D perhaps matching TRBD1 (6 bases). Trimming took off 3 bases at V and 4 bases at J, with 13 bases between the two ends. The CDR3 runs 14 residues. Germline CDR1 reads SGHAT; CDR2 reads FQNNGV. CDR3 protein: CASSFGTSTYEQYF. CDR3 nucleotide sequence: TGTGCCAGCAGCTTTGGGACATCGACGTACGAGCAGTACTTC. Full variable domain (outside the CDR3, taken from reference TRBV11-2 and TRBJ2-7): EAGVAQSPRYKIIEKRQSVAFWCNPISGHATLYWYQQILGQGPKLLIQFQNNGVVDDSQLPKDRFSAERLKGVDSTLKIQPAKLEDSAVYLCASSFGTSTYEQYFGPGTRLTVT.

The chain links TRBV7-2 to TRBJ2-1; D is uncertain. This CDR3 is built from 13 residues. CDR1 is SGHTA, CDR2 FQGNSA, per germline. The ends were cut back, 3 bases at V and 5 bases at J, with 8 bases in the middle. The CDR3 sequence: CASSFDRNNEQFF. Here the CDR3 DNA reads TGTGCCAGCAGCTTCGACCGTAACAATGAGCAGTTCTTC. Full variable domain (missing parts from reference TRBV7-2 and TRBJ2-1): GAGVSQSPSNKVTEKGKDVELRCDPISGHTALYWYRQSLGQGLEFLIYFQGNSAPDKSGLPSDRFSAERTGGSVSTLTIQRTQQEDSAVYLCASSFDRNNEQFFGPGTRLTVL.

V and J are TRBV6-1 and TRBJ2-2; D gene ambiguous. The germline gives CDR1 MNHNS, CDR2 SASEGT. CDR3 length: 13 residues. V lost 3 bases and J lost 4, with 6 bases in between. The CDR3: CASSDWATGELFF. As DNA, the CDR3 is TGTGCCAGCAGTGACTGGGCCACCGGGGAGCTGTTTTTT.

The chain couples TRBV7-2 to TRBJ2-5; TRBD1 is a possible D gene (6 bases). CDR1 SGHTA and CDR2 FQGNSA come from the germline V gene. There are 15 residues in the CDR3. The ends were cut back, 5 bases at V and 5 bases at J, with 18 bases in the middle. The CDR3 sequence: CASSPRALQGETQYF. The CDR3 coding sequence is TGTGCCAGCAGCCCCCGGGCCCTCCAGGGGGAGACCCAGTACTTC.

The V gene is TRBV10-3, the J gene TRBJ1-1; 9 bases fit TRBD1. CDR3 size: 13 residues. V gave up 3 bases and J gave up 10 bases; unmatched junction bases: 6. Germline-derived CDR1 and CDR2 are ENHRY and SYGVKD. CDR3 DNA sequence: TGTGCCATCAGTGACCTGGGACAGGGACGAGCTTTCTTT. It yields the protein CAISDLGQGRAFF.

This clone was detected only once. V and J are TRBV7-2 and TRBJ2-2, with 8 positions matching TRBD2. The J segment lost 1 base and the V segment lost 2 bases, leaving 3 bases of the junction unmatched. Germline CDR1 reads SGHTA; CDR2 reads FQGNSA. The CDR3 loop spans 16 amino acids. The DNA for the CDR3 is TGTGCCAGCAGCTTACCCCGGGGGGGGAACACCGGGGAGCTGTTTTTT. This encodes CASSLPRGGNTGELFF.

The genes are TRBV7-9 and TRBJ2-1, with 15 nucleotides matching TRBD2. Germline trimming cut 1 base from V and 8 bases from J; bases unmatched to any gene: 3. The CDR3 is 16 amino acids. CDR1 is SEHNR and CDR2 is FQNEAQ in the germline V gene (reference sequence). CDR3 amino acids: CASSLGTSGRADEQFF. The CDR3 DNA reads TGTGCCAGCAGCTTAGGGACTAGCGGGAGGGCAGATGAGCAGTTCTTC.

V is TRBV7-3 and J is TRBJ2-3, with D possibly matching TRBD2 (6 bases). V was clipped by 2 bases and J by 0 bases, with 12 bases between them. Germline CDR1 and CDR2: SGHTA and FQGTGA. CDR3 size: 16 residues. This CDR3 is CASSLSRGGSTDTQYF. Written as DNA, the CDR3 is TGTGCCAGCAGCTTATCGCGGGGCGGGAGCACAGATACGCAGTATTTT.

V is TRBV21-1 and J is TRBJ2-3; no DNA check was done on the table's D call, TRBD2. TRBV21-1 is a pseudogene segment. The CDR3 is 21 amino acids. CDR3 residues: CASSKARESLSGLSPTDTQYF. The CDR3 DNA reads TGTGCCAGCAGCAAAGCGAGGGAGAGTCTTTCTGGGCTTAGCCCCACAGATACGCAGTATTTT.

The chain couples TRBV7-9 to TRBJ1-1; D not resolved. The CDR3 runs 15 residues. V gave up 1 base and J gave up 0 bases, with 9 bases separating them. Germline CDR1 SEHNR, CDR2 FQNEAQ (reference sequence). The CDR3 DNA reads as TGTGCCAGCAGCTTAGGAGGCCAAGTGAACACTGAAGCTTTCTTT. Translated, it gives CASSLGGQVNTEAFF.

The count of this clone is one. This chain connects TRBV4-3 to TRBJ2-3, with 12 bases aligning to TRBD2. This CDR3 spans 18 amino acids. With V trimmed by 0 bases and J by 8 bases, 12 bases remained unmatched. The germline gives CDR1 LGHNA, CDR2 YSLEER. The CDR3: CASSQDPTSGSTGGTQYF. For the CDR3, the DNA is TGCGCCAGCAGCCAAGACCCGACTAGCGGGAGCACCGGGGGTACGCAGTATTTT.